This T cell receptor beta chain derives from a study of technical replicates of blood from a few donors. This CDR3 has 15 amino acids. J lost 5 bases, V lost 2 bases, and 5 bases had no gene match. CDR1 is SGHAT, CDR2 FQNNGV, per germline. Repertoires were generated with immunoSEQ multiplex PCR, while TCRdb's copy carries only in-frame clones and drops some. The sample contains approximately 52,000 clones, around 84% of which appear only once. The sample was PBMCs. This clonotype originated in a human donor in good health. Some clones in this sample may be carry-over from other donors' samples. J is TRBJ2-5 and V is TRBV11-2, with 10 bases fitting TRBD2. The CDR3 coding sequence is TGTGCCAGCAGCTTAAGAGCGGGGGGGCGGGAGACCCAGTACTTC. Encoded protein: CASSLRAGGRETQYF.